The following is a T cell receptor beta chain sequence with its context. No antigen is known for it. Germline values: CDR1 SNHLY, CDR2 FYNNEI. The CDR3 sequence is 14 residues long. Trimming took 3 bases from V and 0 from J, leaving 6 bases between them. The data belong to a study of cytomegalovirus exposure and HLA in healthy donors. Study results and limitations: Later on, an analysis found that several of the most significant clusters appeared to be linked to common viral pathogens, which included parvovirus B19.

60 Vbeta and 13 Jbeta primers were used in PCR. Clones were sequenced by immunoSEQ multiplex PCR, and TCRdb holds only the in-frame ones, with some missing. The data show under 250,000 clones, around 80% seen once. The sequenced sample consisted of PBMCs. The J gene is TRBJ1-3, the V gene TRBV2; unclear D gene. This TCR was recovered from a man aged 18 to 30 in good health and CMV-seronegative. CDR3 DNA: TGTGCCAGCAGTGAGGGAGTCTCTGGAAACACCATATATTTT. This gives the protein CASSEGVSGNTIYF.